The 23 T cell receptor beta chains given below trace back to one sample, sequenced in a study of blood T cell repertoires in COVID-19. Repertoires were generated with immunoSEQ multiplex PCR, while TCRdb's copy carries only in-frame clones and drops some. The table lists approximately 15,000 clones, less than 90% of them singletons, with roughly 32% in the top ten. Specimen: peripheral blood. These receptors all come from a man aged 50-60 years with active COVID-19.

This clone was found a few times. The genes are TRBV5-6 and TRBJ2-7; no reliable D call. Germline CDR1 SGHDT, CDR2 YYEEEE. Trimming cost V 1 base and J 5 bases, with 10 bases left between them. The CDR3 runs 13 residues. CDR3 protein: CASSLIELDEQYF. In nucleotides, the CDR3 is TGTGCCAGCAGCTTGATTGAGCTCGACGAGCAGTACTTC.

The sample holds one count of this clone. This chain connects TRBV2 to TRBJ2-1; TRBD2 matches 8 bases. This CDR3 has 16 amino acids. Germline V lookup: CDR1 SNHLY, CDR2 FYNNEI. J was trimmed by 1 base and V by 6 bases; bases with no gene match: 8. For the CDR3, the DNA is TGTGCCAGCAGACTCCTAGCGGGCCCTTCCTACAATGAGCAGTTCTTC. This encodes CASRLLAGPSYNEQFF.

The genes are TRBV15 and TRBJ2-1; 15 bases line up with TRBD2. Unmatched junction bases numbered 7, after V lost 3 bases and J lost 7 bases. Germline-derived CDR1 and CDR2 are LNHNV and YYDKDF (reference sequence). The CDR3 covers 17 residues. The CDR3: CATSSWTSGRAGNEQFF. The DNA of the CDR3 is TGTGCCACCAGCAGTTGGACTAGCGGGAGGGCGGGGAATGAGCAGTTCTTC.

The chain employs TRBV2 and TRBJ1-5; TRBD1 matches at 9 bases. Unmatched junction bases numbered 5, after V lost 5 bases and J lost 3 bases. This CDR3 has 15 residues. Germline assignment: CDR1 SNHLY and CDR2 FYNNEI. The CDR3 protein is CASSKGQGDNQPQHF. CDR3 bases: TGTGCCAGCAGTAAGGGACAGGGAGACAATCAGCCCCAGCATTTT.

This clone was recorded once. The V gene is TRBV6-5, the J gene TRBJ1-2; 8 bases match TRBD1. The germline V gene has CDR1 MNHEY and CDR2 SVGAGI. The CDR3 loop spans 16 amino acids. J lost 8 bases, V lost 4 bases, and 15 bases had no gene match. CDR3 sequence (DNA): TGTGCCAGCAGTTCAAGCTCGACAGGGGCCCCCGTAGGCTACACCTTC. This sequence encodes CASSSSSTGAPVGYTF.

The chain has TRBV7-9 and TRBJ1-6; the match to TRBD1 covers 8 bases. Trimming removed 5 bases from V and 11 bases from J; junction bases left unmatched: 20. The germline V gene has CDR1 SEHNR and CDR2 FQNEAQ (reference sequence). The CDR3 has 18 residues. CDR3 amino acids: CASSESRDRSGGPPPLHF. The CDR3 DNA follows: TGTGCCAGCAGCGAGTCCCGGGACAGGTCCGGGGGCCCTCCACCCCTCCACTTT.

The rearrangement joins TRBV9 to TRBJ2-1; 7 bases agree with TRBD2. Per germline, CDR1 SGDLS and CDR2 YYNGEE. The length of the CDR3 is 14 residues. Trimming at V came to 0 bases and at J to 6 bases, leaving 3 bases not matched to a gene. CDR3 bases: TGTGCCAGCAGCGTAGGTGGCGGGAGCAATGAGCAGTTCTTC. Its translation is CASSVGGGSNEQFF.

The chain couples TRBV7-9 to TRBJ1-1; TRBD1 agrees at 9 bases. Looked up from germline, CDR1 is SEHNR and CDR2 is FQNEAQ (reference sequence). The length of the CDR3 is 17 residues. Trimming cost V 2 bases and J 5 bases; bases outside gene matches: 12. The CDR3 sequence is CASSLRTGEFVRTEAFF. DNA of the CDR3: TGTGCCAGCAGCTTACGGACAGGGGAATTTGTTCGGACTGAAGCTTTCTTT.

V gene TRBV18 combines with J gene TRBJ2-4, with D perhaps TRBD1 (6 bases). From germline, CDR1 is KGHSH and CDR2 LQKENI. V lost 9 bases and J 6 bases, leaving 12 bases between the germline ends. The CDR3 runs to 12 residues. In DNA form, the CDR3 reads TGTGCCAGTAGGACAGAAGGAAACATTCAGTACTTC. Translated, it gives CASRTEGNIQYF.

By share of the sample, this clone is medium-sized. V and J are TRBV5-1 and TRBJ2-1; D unresolved. The CDR3 runs to 15 residues. Germline CDR1 is SGHRS and CDR2 is YFSETQ. With 0 bases removed from V and 5 bases from J, the gap between germline ends came to 12 bases. The CDR3 reads CASSLESPDNNEQFF. CDR3 nucleotide sequence: TGCGCCAGCAGCTTGGAAAGTCCCGACAACAATGAGCAGTTCTTC. Full variable domain (missing parts from reference TRBV5-1 and TRBJ2-1): KAGVTQTPRYLIKTRGQQVTLSCSPISGHRSVSWYQQTPGQGLQFLFEYFSETQRNKGNFPGRFSGRQFSNSRSEMNVSTLELGDSALYLCASSLESPDNNEQFFGPGTRLTVL.

CDR3 region: CASSLSGTGELFF. CDR3 DNA: TGTGCCAGCAGCCTAAGTGGCACCGGGGAGCTGTTTTTT. The chain couples TRBV9 to TRBJ2-2; D unresolved. The CDR3 spans 13 residues. CDR1 is SGDLS, CDR2 YYNGEE, per germline. V dropped 4 bases and J dropped 4 bases, with 8 bases sitting between them.

The chain links TRBV29-1 to TRBJ1-5, with unresolved D. The CDR3 is 11 residues long. CDR1 is SQVTM, CDR2 ANQGSEA, per germline. The V end was cut by 0 bases, the J end by 12 bases, with 9 bases between. CDR3: CSVEEGRDQHF. The CDR3 nucleotides are TGCAGCGTTGAAGAGGGGAGGGACCAGCATTTT.

This clone was counted once. The chain recombines TRBV7-6 with TRBJ2-3, with D possibly being TRBD2 (6 bases). V was clipped by 1 base and J by 3 bases, with 11 bases between them. The CDR3 contains 15 residues. CDR1 SGHVS and CDR2 FNYEAQ come from the germline V gene. The CDR3 is CASSLGAGRTDTQYF. DNA for the CDR3: TGTGCCAGCAGCTTAGGGGCAGGGAGGACAGATACGCAGTATTTT.

This chain joins TRBV12-3 or TRBV12-4 and TRBJ1-1; D is unclear. CDR3 size: 12 residues. V lost 4 bases and J lost 8, with 11 bases in between. The CDR3 coding sequence is TGTGCCAGCAGTTCCGATCACTTCGAAGCTTTCTTT. Encoded protein: CASSSDHFEAFF.

The chain uses TRBV10-3 and TRBJ2-7; TRBD2 is a possible D gene (5 bases). The germline V and J ends were trimmed by 11 bases and 2 bases, with 13 bases remaining between them. This CDR3 is 12 amino acids long. The germline gives CDR1 ENHRY, CDR2 SYGVKD. The CDR3 protein is CASGETAYEQYF. The CDR3 region has the DNA TGTGCCTCCGGGGAAACGGCCTACGAGCAGTACTTC.

This chain connects TRBV3-1 (or the pseudogene TRBV3-2) to TRBJ1-5; D ambiguous. The CDR3 length is 14 residues. The V gene's germline CDR1 is LGHDT and CDR2 YNNKEL (reference sequence). V lost 4 bases, J lost 2 bases, and 9 bases lay in between. The DNA of the CDR3 is TGTGCCAGCAGCCCAGATCAGGGCAATCAGCCCCAGCATTTT. Translation: CASSPDQGNQPQHF.

V and J are TRBV9 and TRBJ2-1, with a weak D call TRBD2 (5 bases). The V and J ends lost 0 bases and 0 bases respectively, with 7 bases between them. The CDR3 has 15 amino acids. In germline, CDR1 is SGDLS, CDR2 YYNGEE. The CDR3 protein is CASSVGGASYNEQFF. As DNA, the CDR3 is TGTGCCAGCAGCGTAGGGGGAGCCTCCTACAATGAGCAGTTCTTC. Drawing the rest from reference TRBV9 and TRBJ2-1, the complete variable domain is DSGVTQTPKHLITATGQRVTLRCSPRSGDLSVYWYQQSLDQGLQFLIQYYNGEERAKGNILERFSAQQFPDLHSELNLSSLELGDSALYFCASSVGGASYNEQFFGPGTRLTVL.

In this sample, this clone turned up a few times. The rearrangement uses TRBV4-1 and TRBJ2-7; D is perhaps TRBD1 (5 bases). Germline lookup yields CDR1 MGHRA and CDR2 YSYEKL. V was pared by 4 bases and J by 0 bases, with 10 bases between. The CDR3 length is 14 residues. The CDR3 sequence is CASSPTGRSYEQYF. CDR3 nucleotide sequence: TGCGCCAGCAGCCCCACAGGCCGCTCCTACGAGCAGTACTTC.

This chain uses TRBV6-5 with TRBJ2-1; 9 bases fit TRBD2. The germline V gene encodes CDR1 MNHEY and CDR2 SVGAGI. There are 15 residues in the CDR3. J gave up 8 bases and V 10 bases, and 15 bases lay outside the gene matches. The CDR3 is CATNGGSGSSYEQFF. In DNA form, the CDR3 reads TGTGCCACCAACGGGGGTAGCGGGAGTAGTTATGAGCAGTTCTTC.

This chain links TRBV6-5 with TRBJ2-5; 7 nucleotides line up with TRBD1. The V gene end was trimmed by 5 bases and the J gene end by 2 bases; junction bases not matched to a gene: 2. CDR3 length equals 13 residues. CDR1 is MNHEY and CDR2 is SVGAGI in the germline V gene. The CDR3 nucleotides read TGTGCCAGCAGTCGGGGACAGCAAGAGACCCAGTACTTC. Amino acid sequence: CASSRGQQETQYF.

This rearrangement joins TRBV10-3 to TRBJ2-5; D is possibly TRBD1 (6 bases). CDR1 ENHRY and CDR2 SYGVKD come from the germline V gene. Trimming cost V 10 bases and J 10 bases, with 13 bases left between them. CDR3 length equals 10 residues. CDR3 protein: CATLGDIQYF. Written as DNA, the CDR3 is TGTGCCACCCTGGGGGACATCCAGTACTTC.

This clone was detected only a few times. The genes are TRBV7-3 and TRBJ2-1; D possibly corresponds to TRBD2 (6 bases). Germline V CDR1 and CDR2: SGHTA, FQGTGA. The CDR3 covers 14 residues. Trimming left V 8 bases short and J 2 bases short, with 13 bases between. CDR3 in amino acids: CASSEAGAYNEQFF. CDR3 bases: TGTGCCAGCTCTGAAGCGGGCGCCTACAATGAGCAGTTCTTC.

The V gene is TRBV28, the J gene TRBJ2-1; tentatively, D is TRBD1 (6 bases). The CDR3 is made up of 14 amino acids. The germline V gene has CDR1 MDHEN and CDR2 SYDVKM. The V gene lost 6 bases and the J gene lost 0 bases, with 9 bases spanning the gap. CDR3 DNA: TGTGCCAGCAGCTCCAGGGGCTCCTACAATGAGCAGTTCTTC. Protein product: CASSSRGSYNEQFF.